The 2 T cell receptor beta chains given below trace back to one sample, sequenced in a study of blood T cell repertoires in COVID-19. Here immunoSEQ multiplex PCR was the method, and the copy in TCRdb shows in-frame clones only, minus some. The sample lists approximately 190,000 clones, approximately 79% occurring once. The specimen sequenced was peripheral blood. These receptors were collected from a man between 60 and 75 years old with active or convalescent COVID-19.

V and J are TRBV21-1 and TRBJ1-2; the D segment call TRBD1 is taken from the table without a DNA check. TRBV21-1 is shown as a pseudogene. The CDR3 contains 17 residues. CDR3 nucleotide sequence: TGTGCCAGCAGCATAGAGGTCCGGGACAGGGGAAACTATGGCTACACCTTC. Its translation is CASSIEVRDRGNYGYTF.

The chain links TRBV2 to TRBJ2-1, with TRBD2 matching over 13 bases. Germline assignment: CDR1 SNHLY and CDR2 FYNNEI. Trimming cost V 6 bases and J 7 bases; bases outside gene matches: 18. The CDR3 extends over 19 amino acids. CDR3 region: CASRWPGTSGTISLNEQFF. CDR3 nucleotides: TGTGCCAGCAGATGGCCCGGGACTAGCGGGACCATCTCCCTTAATGAGCAGTTCTTC.